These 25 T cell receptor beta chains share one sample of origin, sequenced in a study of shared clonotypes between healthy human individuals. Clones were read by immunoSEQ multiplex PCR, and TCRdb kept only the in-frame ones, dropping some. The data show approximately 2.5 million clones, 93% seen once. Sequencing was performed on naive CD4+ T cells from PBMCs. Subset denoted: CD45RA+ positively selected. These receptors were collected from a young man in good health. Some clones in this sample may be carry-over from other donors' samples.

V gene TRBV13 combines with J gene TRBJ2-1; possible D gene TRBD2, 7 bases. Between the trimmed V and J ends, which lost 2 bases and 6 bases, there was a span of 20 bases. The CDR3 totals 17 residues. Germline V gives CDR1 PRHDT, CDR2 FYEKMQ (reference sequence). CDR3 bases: TGTGCCAGCAGCTTAACTGGACTCAGGGGAGGGTTCAATGAGCAGTTCTTC. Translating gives CASSLTGLRGGFNEQFF.

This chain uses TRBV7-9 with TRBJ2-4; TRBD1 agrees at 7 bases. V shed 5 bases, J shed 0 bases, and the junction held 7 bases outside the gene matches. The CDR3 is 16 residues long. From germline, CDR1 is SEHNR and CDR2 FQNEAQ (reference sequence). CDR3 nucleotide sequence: TGTGCCAGCAGCCGAGGACAGGATTTAGCCAAAAACATTCAGTACTTC. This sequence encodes CASSRGQDLAKNIQYF.

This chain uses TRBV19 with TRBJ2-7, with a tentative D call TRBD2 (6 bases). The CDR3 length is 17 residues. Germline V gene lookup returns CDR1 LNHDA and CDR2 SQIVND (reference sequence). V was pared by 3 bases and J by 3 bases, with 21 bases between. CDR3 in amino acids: CASSMLRRDLLHYEQYF. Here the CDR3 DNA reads TGTGCCAGTAGTATGTTAAGGAGGGACCTACTTCACTACGAGCAGTACTTC.

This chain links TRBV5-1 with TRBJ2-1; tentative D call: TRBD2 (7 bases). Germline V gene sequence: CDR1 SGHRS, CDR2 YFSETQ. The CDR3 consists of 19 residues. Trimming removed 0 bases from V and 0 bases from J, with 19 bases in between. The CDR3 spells CASSLGGVGGPSSYNEQFF. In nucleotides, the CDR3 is TGCGCCAGCAGCTTGGGCGGGGTCGGGGGGCCTAGCTCCTACAATGAGCAGTTCTTC.

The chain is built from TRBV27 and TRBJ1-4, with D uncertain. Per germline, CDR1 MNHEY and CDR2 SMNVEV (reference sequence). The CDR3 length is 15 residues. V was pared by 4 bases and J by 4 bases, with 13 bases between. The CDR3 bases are TGTGCCAGCAGTTCACTTAAGGGCAGTAATGAAAAACTGTTTTTT. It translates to CASSSLKGSNEKLFF.

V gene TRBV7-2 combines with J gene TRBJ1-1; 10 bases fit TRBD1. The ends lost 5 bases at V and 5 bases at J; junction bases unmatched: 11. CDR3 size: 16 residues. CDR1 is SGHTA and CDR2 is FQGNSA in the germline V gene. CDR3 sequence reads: CASSRGQGRVGTEAFF. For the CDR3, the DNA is TGTGCCAGCAGCCGGGGACAGGGGCGTGTAGGGACTGAAGCTTTCTTT.

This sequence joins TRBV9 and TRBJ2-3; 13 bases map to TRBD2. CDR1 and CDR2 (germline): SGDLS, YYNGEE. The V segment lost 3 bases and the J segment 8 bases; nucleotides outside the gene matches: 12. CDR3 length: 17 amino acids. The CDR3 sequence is CASSGPLAGGLWRTQYF. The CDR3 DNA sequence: TGTGCCAGCAGCGGACCACTAGCGGGAGGGCTCTGGCGTACGCAGTATTTT. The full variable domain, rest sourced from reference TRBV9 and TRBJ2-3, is DSGVTQTPKHLITATGQRVTLRCSPRSGDLSVYWYQQSLDQGLQFLIQYYNGEERAKGNILERFSAQQFPDLHSELNLSSLELGDSALYFCASSGPLAGGLWRTQYFGPGTRLTVL.

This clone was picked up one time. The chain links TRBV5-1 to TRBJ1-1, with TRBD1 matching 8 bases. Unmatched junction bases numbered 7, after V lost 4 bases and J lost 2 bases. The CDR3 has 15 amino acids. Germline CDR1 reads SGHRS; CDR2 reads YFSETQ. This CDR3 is CASSPQGAGNTEAFF. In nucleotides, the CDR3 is TGCGCCAGCAGCCCCCAGGGGGCGGGAAACACTGAAGCTTTCTTT.

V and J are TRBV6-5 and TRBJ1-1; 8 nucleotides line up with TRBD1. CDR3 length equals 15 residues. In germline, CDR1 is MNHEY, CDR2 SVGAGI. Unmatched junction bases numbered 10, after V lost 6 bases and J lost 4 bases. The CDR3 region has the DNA TGTGCCAGCAGCTCCCCCCAGGGGGCGGGCACTGAAGCTTTCTTT. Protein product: CASSSPQGAGTEAFF.

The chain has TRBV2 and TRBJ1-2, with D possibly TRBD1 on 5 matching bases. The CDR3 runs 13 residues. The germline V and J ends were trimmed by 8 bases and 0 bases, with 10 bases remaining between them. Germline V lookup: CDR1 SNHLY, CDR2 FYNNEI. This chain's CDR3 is CASSGLPNYGYTF. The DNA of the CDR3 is TGTGCCAGCTCGGGGCTTCCTAACTATGGCTACACCTTC.

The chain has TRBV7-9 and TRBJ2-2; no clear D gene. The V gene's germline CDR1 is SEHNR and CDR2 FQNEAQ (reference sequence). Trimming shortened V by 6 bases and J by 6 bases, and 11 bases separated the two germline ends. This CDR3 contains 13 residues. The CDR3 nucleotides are TGTGCCAGCAGGTCGTTCGAGTCCGGGGAGCTGTTTTTT. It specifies CASRSFESGELFF.

The CDR3, as DNA: TGTGCCAGCAGCCGACCGGGACGTCTGGGAAACAGCTACACCTTC. It translates to CASSRPGRLGNSYTF. The chain has TRBV7-2 and TRBJ1-2, with D tentatively TRBD1 (5 bases). In germline, CDR1 is SGHTA, CDR2 FQGNSA. Trimming pared 5 bases from V and 9 bases from J, leaving 22 bases between. CDR3 size: 15 residues.

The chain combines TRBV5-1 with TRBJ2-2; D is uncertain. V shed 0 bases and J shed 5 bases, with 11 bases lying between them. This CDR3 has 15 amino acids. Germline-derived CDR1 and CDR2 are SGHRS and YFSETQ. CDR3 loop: CASSLDTERTGELFF. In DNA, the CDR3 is TGCGCCAGCAGCTTGGATACAGAGAGAACCGGGGAGCTGTTTTTT. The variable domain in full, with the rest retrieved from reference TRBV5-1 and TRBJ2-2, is KAGVTQTPRYLIKTRGQQVTLSCSPISGHRSVSWYQQTPGQGLQFLFEYFSETQRNKGNFPGRFSGRQFSNSRSEMNVSTLELGDSALYLCASSLDTERTGELFFGEGSRLTVL.

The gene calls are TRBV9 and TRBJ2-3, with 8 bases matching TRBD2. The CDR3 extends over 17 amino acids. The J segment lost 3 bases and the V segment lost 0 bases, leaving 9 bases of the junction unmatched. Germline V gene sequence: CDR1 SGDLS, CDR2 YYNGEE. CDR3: CASSVATVGRGTDTQYF. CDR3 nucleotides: TGTGCCAGCAGCGTAGCTACTGTCGGGAGGGGGACAGATACGCAGTATTTT.

The CDR3 region has the DNA TGCAGTGCTAGGGTAAACGGGGAGCTGTTTTTT. Its translation is CSARVNGELFF. The genes are TRBV20-1 and TRBJ2-2; D gene ambiguous. Deletions cut 3 bases from V and 7 bases from J, with 6 bases between. The germline CDR1 and CDR2 sequences are DFQATT and SNEGSKA (reference sequence). The length of the CDR3 is 11 residues.

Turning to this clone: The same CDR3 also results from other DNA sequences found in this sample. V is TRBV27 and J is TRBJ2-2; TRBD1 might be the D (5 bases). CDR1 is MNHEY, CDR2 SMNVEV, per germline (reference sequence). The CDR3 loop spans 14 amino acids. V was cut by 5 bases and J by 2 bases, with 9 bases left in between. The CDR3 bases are TGTGCCAGCAGTCTAGACAGAAACACCGGGGAGCTGTTTTTT. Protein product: CASSLDRNTGELFF.

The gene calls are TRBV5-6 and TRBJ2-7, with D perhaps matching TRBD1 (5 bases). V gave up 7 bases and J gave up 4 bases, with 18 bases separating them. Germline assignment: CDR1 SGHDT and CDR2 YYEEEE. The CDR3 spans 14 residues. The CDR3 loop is CASSPRRVGYEQYF. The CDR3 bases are TGTGCCAGCTCGCCCCGCAGGGTGGGTTACGAGCAGTACTTC.

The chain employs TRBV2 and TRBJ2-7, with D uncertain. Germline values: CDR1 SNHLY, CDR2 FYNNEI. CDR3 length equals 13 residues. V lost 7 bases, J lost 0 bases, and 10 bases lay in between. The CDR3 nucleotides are TGTGCCAGCAAATTCGAGAGCTCCTACGAGCAGTACTTC. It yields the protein CASKFESSYEQYF.

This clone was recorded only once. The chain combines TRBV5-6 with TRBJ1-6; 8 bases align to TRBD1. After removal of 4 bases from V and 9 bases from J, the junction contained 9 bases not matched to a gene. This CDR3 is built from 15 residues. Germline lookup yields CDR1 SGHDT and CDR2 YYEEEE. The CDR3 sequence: CASSRDRGGRSPLHF. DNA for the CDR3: TGTGCCAGCAGCCGCGACAGGGGCGGGCGTTCACCCCTCCACTTT.

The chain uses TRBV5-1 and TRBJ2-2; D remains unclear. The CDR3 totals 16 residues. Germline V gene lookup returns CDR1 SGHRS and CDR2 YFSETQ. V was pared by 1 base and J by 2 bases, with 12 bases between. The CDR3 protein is CASSLSRGVNTGELFF. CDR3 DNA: TGCGCCAGCAGCTTGAGCCGTGGGGTTAACACCGGGGAGCTGTTTTTT.

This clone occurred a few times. The CDR3 nucleotides read TGTGCCAGTAGTAAGACCATGAACACTGAAGCTTTCTTT. Protein product: CASSKTMNTEAFF. The gene calls are TRBV19 and TRBJ1-1; D is undetermined. The CDR3 has 13 residues. Germline V gives CDR1 LNHDA, CDR2 SQIVND (reference sequence). The V gene lost 4 bases and the J gene lost 0 bases, with 6 bases spanning the gap.

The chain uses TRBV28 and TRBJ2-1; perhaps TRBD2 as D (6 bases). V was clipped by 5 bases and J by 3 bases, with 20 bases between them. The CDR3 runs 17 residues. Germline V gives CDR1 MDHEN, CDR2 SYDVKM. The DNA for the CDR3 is TGTGCCAGCAGTCACGACCAATGGCGGGATAACTACAATGAGCAGTTCTTC. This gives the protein CASSHDQWRDNYNEQFF.

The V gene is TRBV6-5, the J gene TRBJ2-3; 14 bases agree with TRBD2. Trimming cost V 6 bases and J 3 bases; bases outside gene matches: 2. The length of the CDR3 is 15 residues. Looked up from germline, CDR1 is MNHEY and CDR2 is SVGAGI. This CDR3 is CASRGLAGETDTQYF. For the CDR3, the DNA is TGTGCCAGCAGGGGACTAGCGGGAGAAACAGATACGCAGTATTTT.

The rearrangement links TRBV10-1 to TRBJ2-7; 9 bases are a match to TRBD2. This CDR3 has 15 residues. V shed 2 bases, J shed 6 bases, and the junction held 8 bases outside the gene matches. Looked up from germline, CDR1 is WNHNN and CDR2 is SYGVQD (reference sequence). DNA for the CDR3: TGCGCCAGCAGTGAGAGGGGGCTGACTAGCGGCGAGCAGTACTTC. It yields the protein CASSERGLTSGEQYF.

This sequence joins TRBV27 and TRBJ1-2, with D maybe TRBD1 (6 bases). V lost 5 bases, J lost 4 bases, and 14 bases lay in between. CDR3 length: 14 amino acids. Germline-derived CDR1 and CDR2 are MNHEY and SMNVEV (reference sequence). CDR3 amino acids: CASSNHSGAYGYTF. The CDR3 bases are TGTGCCAGCAGTAACCACTCGGGGGCCTATGGCTACACCTTC.